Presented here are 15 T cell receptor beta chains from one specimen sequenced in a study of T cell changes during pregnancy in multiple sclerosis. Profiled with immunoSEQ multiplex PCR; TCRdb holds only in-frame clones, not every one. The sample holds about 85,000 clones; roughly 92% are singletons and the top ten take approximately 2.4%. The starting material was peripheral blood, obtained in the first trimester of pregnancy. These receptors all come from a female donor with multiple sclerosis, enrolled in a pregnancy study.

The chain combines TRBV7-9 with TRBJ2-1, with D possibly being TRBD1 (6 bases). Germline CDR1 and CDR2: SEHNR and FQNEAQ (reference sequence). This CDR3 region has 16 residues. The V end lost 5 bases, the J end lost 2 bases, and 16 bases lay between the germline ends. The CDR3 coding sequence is TGTGCCAGCAGCCCCCTAAACAGGGTCACCTACAATGAGCAGTTCTTC. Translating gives CASSPLNRVTYNEQFF.

The CDR3 sequence: CASSLEVGGRPGANVLTF. DNA for the CDR3: TGTGCCAGCAGCTTAGAGGTTGGGGGCAGGCCTGGGGCCAACGTCCTGACTTTC. The gene calls are TRBV7-9 and TRBJ2-6; maybe TRBD1 (6 bases). Germline CDR1 SEHNR, CDR2 FQNEAQ (reference sequence). V gave up 1 base and J gave up 2 bases, with 15 bases separating them. The CDR3 covers 18 residues.

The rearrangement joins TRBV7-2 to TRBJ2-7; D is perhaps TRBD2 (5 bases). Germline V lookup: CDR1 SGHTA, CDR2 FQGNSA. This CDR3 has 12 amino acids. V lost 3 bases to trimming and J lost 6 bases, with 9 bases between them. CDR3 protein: CASSFRTGEQYF. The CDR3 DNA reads TGTGCCAGCAGCTTTCGGACTGGCGAGCAGTACTTC.

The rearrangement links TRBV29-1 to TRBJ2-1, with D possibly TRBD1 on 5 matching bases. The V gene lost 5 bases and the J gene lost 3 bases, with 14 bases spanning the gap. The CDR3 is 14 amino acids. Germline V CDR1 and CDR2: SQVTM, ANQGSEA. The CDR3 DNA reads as TGCAGCGTTCAGGTTGGACACTTCTACAATGAGCAGTTCTTC. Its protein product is CSVQVGHFYNEQFF.

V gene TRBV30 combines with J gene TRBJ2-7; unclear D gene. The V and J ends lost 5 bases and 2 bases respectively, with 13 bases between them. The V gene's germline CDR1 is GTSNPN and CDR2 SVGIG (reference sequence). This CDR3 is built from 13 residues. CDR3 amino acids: CAWLNPDTYEQYF. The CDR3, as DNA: TGTGCCTGGCTAAATCCCGATACCTACGAGCAGTACTTC.

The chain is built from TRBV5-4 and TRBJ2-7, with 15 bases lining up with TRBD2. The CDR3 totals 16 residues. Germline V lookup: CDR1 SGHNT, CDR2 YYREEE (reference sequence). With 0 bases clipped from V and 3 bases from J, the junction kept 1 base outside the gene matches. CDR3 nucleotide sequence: TGTGCCAGCAGCTTGGGGGGACTAGCGGGAGGCTACGAGCAGTACTTC. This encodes CASSLGGLAGGYEQYF.

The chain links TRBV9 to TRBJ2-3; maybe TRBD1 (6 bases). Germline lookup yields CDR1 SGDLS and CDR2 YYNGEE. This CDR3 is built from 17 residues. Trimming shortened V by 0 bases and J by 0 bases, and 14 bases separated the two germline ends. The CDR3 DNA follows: TGTGCCAGCAGCGTAGGACAGGTCCCACTTAGCACAGATACGCAGTATTTT. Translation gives CASSVGQVPLSTDTQYF.

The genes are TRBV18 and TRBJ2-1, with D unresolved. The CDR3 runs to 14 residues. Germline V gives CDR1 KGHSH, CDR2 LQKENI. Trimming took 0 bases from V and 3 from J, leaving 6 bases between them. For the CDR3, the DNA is TGTGCCAGCTCACCACCGCTAGACTACAATGAGCAGTTCTTC. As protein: CASSPPLDYNEQFF.

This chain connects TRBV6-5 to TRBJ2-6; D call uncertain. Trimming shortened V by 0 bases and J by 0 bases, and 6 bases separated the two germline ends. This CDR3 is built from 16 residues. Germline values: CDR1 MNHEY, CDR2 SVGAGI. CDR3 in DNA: TGTGCCAGCAGTTACTCTCCCAGCTCTGGGGCCAACGTCCTGACTTTC. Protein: CASSYSPSSGANVLTF.

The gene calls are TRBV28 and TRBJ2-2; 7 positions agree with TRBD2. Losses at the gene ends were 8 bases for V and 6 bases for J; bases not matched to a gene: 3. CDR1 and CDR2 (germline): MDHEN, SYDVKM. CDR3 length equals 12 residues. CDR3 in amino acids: CASGAGPGELFF. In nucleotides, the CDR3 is TGTGCCAGCGGAGCGGGACCCGGGGAGCTGTTTTTT.

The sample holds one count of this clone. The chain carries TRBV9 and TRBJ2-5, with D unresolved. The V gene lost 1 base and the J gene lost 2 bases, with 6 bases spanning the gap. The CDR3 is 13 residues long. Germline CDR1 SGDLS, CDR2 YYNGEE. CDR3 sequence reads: CASSVQEQETQYF. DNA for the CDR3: TGTGCCAGCAGCGTACAGGAACAAGAGACCCAGTACTTC.

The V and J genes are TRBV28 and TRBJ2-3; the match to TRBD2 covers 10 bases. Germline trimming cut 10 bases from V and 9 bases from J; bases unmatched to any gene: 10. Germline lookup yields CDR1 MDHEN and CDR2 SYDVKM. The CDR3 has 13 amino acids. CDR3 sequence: CAISSGGTGTQYF. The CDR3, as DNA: TGTGCCATCTCTAGCGGGGGCACGGGCACGCAGTATTTT.

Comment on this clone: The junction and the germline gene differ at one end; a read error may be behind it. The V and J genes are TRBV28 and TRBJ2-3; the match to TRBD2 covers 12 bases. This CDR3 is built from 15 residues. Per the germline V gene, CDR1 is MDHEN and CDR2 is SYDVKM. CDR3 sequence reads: CATSTSGRSTDTQYF. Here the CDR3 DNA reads TGTGCCACCAGTACTAGCGGGAGGAGCACAGATACGCAGTATTTT.

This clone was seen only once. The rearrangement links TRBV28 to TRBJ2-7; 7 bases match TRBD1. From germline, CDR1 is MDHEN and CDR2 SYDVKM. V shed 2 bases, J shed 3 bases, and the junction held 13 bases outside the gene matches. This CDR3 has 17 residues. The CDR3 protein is CASSLQQQGRNSYEQYF. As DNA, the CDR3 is TGTGCCAGCAGTTTACAACAACAGGGGCGCAATAGCTACGAGCAGTACTTC.

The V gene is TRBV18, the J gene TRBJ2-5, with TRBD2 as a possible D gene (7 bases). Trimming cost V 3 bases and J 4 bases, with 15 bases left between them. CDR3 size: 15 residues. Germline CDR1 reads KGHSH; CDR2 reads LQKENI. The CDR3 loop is CASSPPSGGRETQYF. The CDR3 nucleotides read TGTGCCAGCTCACCGCCGTCGGGGGGCCGAGAGACCCAGTACTTC.